The T cell receptor (beta chain) described here comes from a study of blood T cell repertoires in COVID-19. Study context: Material from acute and convalescent COVID-19 was sourced from the United States, Italy and Spain. The analysed material was cDNA or gDNA that came from T cells, B-cell-depleted T cells, or PBMCs.

As handled by the study authors: Reference gene primer amplification in the assay estimated nucleated cell counts. The assay was immunoSEQ multiplex PCR, and TCRdb's table has in-frame clones only and misses some. From that table come the V and J calls and clone size; the DNA was used to work out D and trimming. The sample records a few hundred thousand clones, about 83% being singletons. This clone was picked up a small number of times. The CDR3 length is 15 residues. Germline CDR1 is SGHVS and CDR2 is FQNEAQ. V gave up 1 base and J gave up 5 bases, with 11 bases separating them. The sequenced sample was peripheral blood. V and J are TRBV7-8 and TRBJ2-2, with D maybe TRBD1 (6 bases). This receptor was obtained from a woman aged 40 to 55 who had recovered from COVID-19. This chain's CDR3 is CASSLVARGTGELFF. The CDR3 DNA reads TGTGCCAGCAGCTTAGTGGCCAGGGGAACCGGGGAGCTGTTTTTT.